Presented here are 12 T cell receptor beta chains from one specimen sequenced in a study of T cell repertoires in cytomegalovirus infection. TCRdb reprocessed the reads via MiXCR and lists one record per CDR3 protein. Found here are 110,000 or so distinct CDR3 sequences, 30% of them singletons; the top ten hold 40% to 45%. Which antigens these TCRs recognize remains unknown. This sample comprised CD8+ T cells from cultured PBMCs, obtained from culture after CMV antigen stimulation. The origin of the receptors is a human donor in good health (CMV status not recorded). Some clones in this sample may be carry-over from other donors' samples.

This clonotype has a handful of counts. The genes are TRBV6-2 or TRBV6-3 and TRBJ2-2, with 8 bases lining up with TRBD1. The V segment lost 0 bases and the J segment 6 bases; nucleotides outside the gene matches: 12. The germline V gene encodes CDR1 MNHEY and CDR2 SVGEGT. This CDR3 is 18 amino acids long. The CDR3 sequence: CASSYSGQGAAPAGELFF. CDR3 sequence (DNA): TGTGCCAGCAGTTACTCGGGGCAGGGGGCGGCCCCCGCCGGGGAGCTGTTTTTT.

This clonotype came up a few times. The V gene is TRBV15, the J gene TRBJ2-6, with D uncertain. Trimming removed 2 bases from V and 3 bases from J, with 26 bases in between. The CDR3 totals 21 residues. Germline V lookup: CDR1 LNHNV, CDR2 YYDKDF (reference sequence). Here the CDR3 reads CATSRTPQPSAVSIGANVLTF. As DNA, the CDR3 is TGTGCCACCAGCAGAACCCCACAGCCTTCGGCAGTATCGATTGGGGCCAACGTCCTGACTTTC.

The chain combines TRBV7-9 with TRBJ2-1, with TRBD2 as a possible D gene (6 bases). The germline V and J ends were trimmed by 5 bases and 0 bases, with 14 bases remaining between them. This CDR3 is built from 16 residues. The germline V gene has CDR1 SEHNR and CDR2 FQNEAQ (reference sequence). The CDR3 here is CASSPFDGSSYNEQFF. The CDR3 bases are TGTGCCAGCAGCCCCTTCGACGGGAGCTCCTACAATGAGCAGTTCTTC.

The chain is built from TRBV7-6 and TRBJ1-5; D possibly corresponds to TRBD1 (6 bases). The ends were cut back, 5 bases at V and 3 bases at J, with 14 bases in the middle. This CDR3 contains 15 residues. The V gene's germline CDR1 is SGHVS and CDR2 FNYEAQ. The CDR3 coding sequence is TGTGCCAGCAGCCGGACAGAGGCAACCAATCAGCCCCAGCATTTT. As protein: CASSRTEATNQPQHF.

The chain uses TRBV18 and TRBJ1-2; no clear D gene. Trimming removed 2 bases from V and 2 bases from J, with 3 bases in between. Germline V gene lookup returns CDR1 KGHSH and CDR2 LQKENI. The CDR3 has 12 residues. The CDR3 reads CASSPGNYGYTF. CDR3 DNA sequence: TGTGCCAGCTCACCAGGGAACTATGGCTACACCTTC.

V is TRBV28 and J is TRBJ2-1; D is undetermined. Per germline, CDR1 MDHEN and CDR2 SYDVKM. The CDR3 is made up of 15 amino acids. Trimming left V 7 bases short and J 4 bases short, with 17 bases between. The CDR3 is CASTPQVRIYNEQFF. The CDR3 DNA reads TGTGCCAGCACTCCGCAGGTTAGGATTTACAATGAGCAGTTCTTC.

This clonotype was seen only a few times. V and J are TRBV7-2 and TRBJ2-2; D tentatively reads TRBD1 or TRBD2 (5 bases each). Trimming stripped 5 bases from V and 2 bases from J, with 21 bases between. Germline CDR1 and CDR2: SGHTA and FQGNSA. This CDR3 is 18 amino acids long. The CDR3 DNA reads as TGTGCCAGCAGCGCAGACCGGGACCGAAGTCTCAACACCGGGGAGCTGTTTTTT. Residues: CASSADRDRSLNTGELFF.

The chain couples TRBV4-2 to TRBJ1-2; possible D gene TRBD1, 6 bases. V was shortened by 1 base and J by 8 bases, with 17 bases between the two germline ends. Germline CDR1 is LGHNA and CDR2 is YNFKEQ. The CDR3 extends over 15 amino acids. CDR3 region: CASSQVDTGGLGYTF. The CDR3 nucleotides read TGTGCCAGCAGCCAAGTTGATACCGGGGGGCTCGGCTACACCTTC.

The V gene is TRBV6-2 or TRBV6-3, the J gene TRBJ2-7; no clear D. Germline V gene sequence: CDR1 MNHEY, CDR2 SVGEGT. The CDR3 runs 13 residues. V was cut by 2 bases and J by 4 bases, with 9 bases left in between. This CDR3 is CASSYNPLYEQYF. DNA for the CDR3: TGTGCCAGCAGTTACAATCCCCTTTACGAGCAGTACTTC.

This clonotype was observed a few times. This chain joins TRBV29-1 and TRBJ2-3, with TRBD2 matching 8 bases. The CDR3 is 15 residues long. Losses at the gene ends were 6 bases for V and 5 bases for J; bases not matched to a gene: 13. Looked up from germline, CDR1 is SQVTM and CDR2 is ANQGSEA. The CDR3 sequence: CSVWDTGGAEDTQYF. CDR3 nucleotide sequence: TGCAGCGTCTGGGACACCGGGGGGGCCGAAGATACGCAGTATTTT.

V is TRBV7-2 and J is TRBJ1-5, with D unresolved. V was pared by 3 bases and J by 1 base, with 7 bases between. The CDR3 has 14 amino acids. Germline V gives CDR1 SGHTA, CDR2 FQGNSA. The CDR3 DNA is TGTGCCAGCAGCTTGAGTGCGAGCAATCAGCCCCAGCATTTT. Translation: CASSLSASNQPQHF.

CDR3 region: CASSWGTGNSYGYTF. Written as DNA, the CDR3 is TGTGCCAGCAGTTGGGGGACAGGGAACTCCTATGGCTACACCTTC. This chain links TRBV6-6 with TRBJ1-2; 9 nucleotides agree with TRBD1. Germline V gives CDR1 MNHNY, CDR2 SVGAGI (reference sequence). Germline trimming cut 4 bases from V and 4 bases from J; bases unmatched to any gene: 7. This CDR3 region has 15 residues.